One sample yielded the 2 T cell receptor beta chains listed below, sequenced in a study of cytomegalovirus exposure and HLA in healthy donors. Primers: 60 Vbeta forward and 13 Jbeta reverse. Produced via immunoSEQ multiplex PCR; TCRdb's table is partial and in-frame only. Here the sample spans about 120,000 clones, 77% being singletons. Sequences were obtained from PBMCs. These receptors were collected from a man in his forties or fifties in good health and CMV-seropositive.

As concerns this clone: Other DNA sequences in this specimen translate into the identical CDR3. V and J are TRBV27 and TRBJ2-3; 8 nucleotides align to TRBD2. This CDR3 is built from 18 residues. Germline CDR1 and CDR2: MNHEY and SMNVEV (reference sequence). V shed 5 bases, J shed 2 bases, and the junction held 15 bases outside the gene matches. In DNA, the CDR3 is TGTGCCAGCAGTCCCGGACTAGCTGGGGGGAAGTACACAGATACGCAGTATTTT. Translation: CASSPGLAGGKYTDTQYF.

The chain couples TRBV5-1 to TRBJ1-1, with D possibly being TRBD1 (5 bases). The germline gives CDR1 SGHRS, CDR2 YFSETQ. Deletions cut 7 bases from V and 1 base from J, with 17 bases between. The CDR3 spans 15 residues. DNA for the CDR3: TGCGCCAGCTGTCCCGGGGGGGGAGAGAACACTGAAGCTTTCTTT. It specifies CASCPGGGENTEAFF.